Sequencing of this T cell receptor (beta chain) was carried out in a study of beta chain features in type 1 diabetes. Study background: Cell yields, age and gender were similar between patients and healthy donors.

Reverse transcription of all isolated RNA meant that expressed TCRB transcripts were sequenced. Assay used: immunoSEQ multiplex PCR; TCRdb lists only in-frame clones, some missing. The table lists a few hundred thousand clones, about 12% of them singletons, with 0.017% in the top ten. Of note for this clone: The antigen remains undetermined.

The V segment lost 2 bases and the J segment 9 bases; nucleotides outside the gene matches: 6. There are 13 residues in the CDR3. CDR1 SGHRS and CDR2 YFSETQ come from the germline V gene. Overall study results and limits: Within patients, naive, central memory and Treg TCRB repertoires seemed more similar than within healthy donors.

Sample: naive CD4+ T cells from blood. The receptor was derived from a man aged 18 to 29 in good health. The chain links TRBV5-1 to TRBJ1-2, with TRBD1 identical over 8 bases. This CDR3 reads CASSFTGGTRYTF. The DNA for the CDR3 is TGCGCCAGCAGCTTCACAGGGGGGACTCGCTACACCTTC.